The clone carrying this TCR beta chain showed up just once. The germline V gene encodes CDR1 SGHDN and CDR2 FVKESK. The CDR3 is 13 amino acids. Trimming removed 2 bases from V and 1 base from J, with 5 bases in between. These data come from a study of blood T cell repertoires in COVID-19. The overall study: Samples taken during acute and convalescent COVID-19 were collected in the United States, Italy and Spain. PBMCs, B-cell-depleted T cells, or T cells provided the cDNA or gDNA that made up the material.

Original handling: Amplified reference gene primers provided the basis for estimating nucleated cell counts. The data were produced by immunoSEQ multiplex PCR, yet TCRdb's version contains in-frame clones alone and is incomplete. V and J calls and clone size come straight from that table; D and trimming were deduced from the DNA. The table records 250,000 to 350,000 clones, 75% to 90% of them present only once. A Seattle source enrolled patients during active infection and followed them longitudinally. This chain links TRBV14 with TRBJ1-1; D call uncertain. Sequenced material: peripheral blood. The TCR was taken from a woman between 45 and 65 years old with COVID-19, enrolled during active disease. The CDR3 region has the DNA TGTGCCAGCAGCCAACTTAAGAACACTGAAGCTTTCTTT. Translating gives CASSQLKNTEAFF.